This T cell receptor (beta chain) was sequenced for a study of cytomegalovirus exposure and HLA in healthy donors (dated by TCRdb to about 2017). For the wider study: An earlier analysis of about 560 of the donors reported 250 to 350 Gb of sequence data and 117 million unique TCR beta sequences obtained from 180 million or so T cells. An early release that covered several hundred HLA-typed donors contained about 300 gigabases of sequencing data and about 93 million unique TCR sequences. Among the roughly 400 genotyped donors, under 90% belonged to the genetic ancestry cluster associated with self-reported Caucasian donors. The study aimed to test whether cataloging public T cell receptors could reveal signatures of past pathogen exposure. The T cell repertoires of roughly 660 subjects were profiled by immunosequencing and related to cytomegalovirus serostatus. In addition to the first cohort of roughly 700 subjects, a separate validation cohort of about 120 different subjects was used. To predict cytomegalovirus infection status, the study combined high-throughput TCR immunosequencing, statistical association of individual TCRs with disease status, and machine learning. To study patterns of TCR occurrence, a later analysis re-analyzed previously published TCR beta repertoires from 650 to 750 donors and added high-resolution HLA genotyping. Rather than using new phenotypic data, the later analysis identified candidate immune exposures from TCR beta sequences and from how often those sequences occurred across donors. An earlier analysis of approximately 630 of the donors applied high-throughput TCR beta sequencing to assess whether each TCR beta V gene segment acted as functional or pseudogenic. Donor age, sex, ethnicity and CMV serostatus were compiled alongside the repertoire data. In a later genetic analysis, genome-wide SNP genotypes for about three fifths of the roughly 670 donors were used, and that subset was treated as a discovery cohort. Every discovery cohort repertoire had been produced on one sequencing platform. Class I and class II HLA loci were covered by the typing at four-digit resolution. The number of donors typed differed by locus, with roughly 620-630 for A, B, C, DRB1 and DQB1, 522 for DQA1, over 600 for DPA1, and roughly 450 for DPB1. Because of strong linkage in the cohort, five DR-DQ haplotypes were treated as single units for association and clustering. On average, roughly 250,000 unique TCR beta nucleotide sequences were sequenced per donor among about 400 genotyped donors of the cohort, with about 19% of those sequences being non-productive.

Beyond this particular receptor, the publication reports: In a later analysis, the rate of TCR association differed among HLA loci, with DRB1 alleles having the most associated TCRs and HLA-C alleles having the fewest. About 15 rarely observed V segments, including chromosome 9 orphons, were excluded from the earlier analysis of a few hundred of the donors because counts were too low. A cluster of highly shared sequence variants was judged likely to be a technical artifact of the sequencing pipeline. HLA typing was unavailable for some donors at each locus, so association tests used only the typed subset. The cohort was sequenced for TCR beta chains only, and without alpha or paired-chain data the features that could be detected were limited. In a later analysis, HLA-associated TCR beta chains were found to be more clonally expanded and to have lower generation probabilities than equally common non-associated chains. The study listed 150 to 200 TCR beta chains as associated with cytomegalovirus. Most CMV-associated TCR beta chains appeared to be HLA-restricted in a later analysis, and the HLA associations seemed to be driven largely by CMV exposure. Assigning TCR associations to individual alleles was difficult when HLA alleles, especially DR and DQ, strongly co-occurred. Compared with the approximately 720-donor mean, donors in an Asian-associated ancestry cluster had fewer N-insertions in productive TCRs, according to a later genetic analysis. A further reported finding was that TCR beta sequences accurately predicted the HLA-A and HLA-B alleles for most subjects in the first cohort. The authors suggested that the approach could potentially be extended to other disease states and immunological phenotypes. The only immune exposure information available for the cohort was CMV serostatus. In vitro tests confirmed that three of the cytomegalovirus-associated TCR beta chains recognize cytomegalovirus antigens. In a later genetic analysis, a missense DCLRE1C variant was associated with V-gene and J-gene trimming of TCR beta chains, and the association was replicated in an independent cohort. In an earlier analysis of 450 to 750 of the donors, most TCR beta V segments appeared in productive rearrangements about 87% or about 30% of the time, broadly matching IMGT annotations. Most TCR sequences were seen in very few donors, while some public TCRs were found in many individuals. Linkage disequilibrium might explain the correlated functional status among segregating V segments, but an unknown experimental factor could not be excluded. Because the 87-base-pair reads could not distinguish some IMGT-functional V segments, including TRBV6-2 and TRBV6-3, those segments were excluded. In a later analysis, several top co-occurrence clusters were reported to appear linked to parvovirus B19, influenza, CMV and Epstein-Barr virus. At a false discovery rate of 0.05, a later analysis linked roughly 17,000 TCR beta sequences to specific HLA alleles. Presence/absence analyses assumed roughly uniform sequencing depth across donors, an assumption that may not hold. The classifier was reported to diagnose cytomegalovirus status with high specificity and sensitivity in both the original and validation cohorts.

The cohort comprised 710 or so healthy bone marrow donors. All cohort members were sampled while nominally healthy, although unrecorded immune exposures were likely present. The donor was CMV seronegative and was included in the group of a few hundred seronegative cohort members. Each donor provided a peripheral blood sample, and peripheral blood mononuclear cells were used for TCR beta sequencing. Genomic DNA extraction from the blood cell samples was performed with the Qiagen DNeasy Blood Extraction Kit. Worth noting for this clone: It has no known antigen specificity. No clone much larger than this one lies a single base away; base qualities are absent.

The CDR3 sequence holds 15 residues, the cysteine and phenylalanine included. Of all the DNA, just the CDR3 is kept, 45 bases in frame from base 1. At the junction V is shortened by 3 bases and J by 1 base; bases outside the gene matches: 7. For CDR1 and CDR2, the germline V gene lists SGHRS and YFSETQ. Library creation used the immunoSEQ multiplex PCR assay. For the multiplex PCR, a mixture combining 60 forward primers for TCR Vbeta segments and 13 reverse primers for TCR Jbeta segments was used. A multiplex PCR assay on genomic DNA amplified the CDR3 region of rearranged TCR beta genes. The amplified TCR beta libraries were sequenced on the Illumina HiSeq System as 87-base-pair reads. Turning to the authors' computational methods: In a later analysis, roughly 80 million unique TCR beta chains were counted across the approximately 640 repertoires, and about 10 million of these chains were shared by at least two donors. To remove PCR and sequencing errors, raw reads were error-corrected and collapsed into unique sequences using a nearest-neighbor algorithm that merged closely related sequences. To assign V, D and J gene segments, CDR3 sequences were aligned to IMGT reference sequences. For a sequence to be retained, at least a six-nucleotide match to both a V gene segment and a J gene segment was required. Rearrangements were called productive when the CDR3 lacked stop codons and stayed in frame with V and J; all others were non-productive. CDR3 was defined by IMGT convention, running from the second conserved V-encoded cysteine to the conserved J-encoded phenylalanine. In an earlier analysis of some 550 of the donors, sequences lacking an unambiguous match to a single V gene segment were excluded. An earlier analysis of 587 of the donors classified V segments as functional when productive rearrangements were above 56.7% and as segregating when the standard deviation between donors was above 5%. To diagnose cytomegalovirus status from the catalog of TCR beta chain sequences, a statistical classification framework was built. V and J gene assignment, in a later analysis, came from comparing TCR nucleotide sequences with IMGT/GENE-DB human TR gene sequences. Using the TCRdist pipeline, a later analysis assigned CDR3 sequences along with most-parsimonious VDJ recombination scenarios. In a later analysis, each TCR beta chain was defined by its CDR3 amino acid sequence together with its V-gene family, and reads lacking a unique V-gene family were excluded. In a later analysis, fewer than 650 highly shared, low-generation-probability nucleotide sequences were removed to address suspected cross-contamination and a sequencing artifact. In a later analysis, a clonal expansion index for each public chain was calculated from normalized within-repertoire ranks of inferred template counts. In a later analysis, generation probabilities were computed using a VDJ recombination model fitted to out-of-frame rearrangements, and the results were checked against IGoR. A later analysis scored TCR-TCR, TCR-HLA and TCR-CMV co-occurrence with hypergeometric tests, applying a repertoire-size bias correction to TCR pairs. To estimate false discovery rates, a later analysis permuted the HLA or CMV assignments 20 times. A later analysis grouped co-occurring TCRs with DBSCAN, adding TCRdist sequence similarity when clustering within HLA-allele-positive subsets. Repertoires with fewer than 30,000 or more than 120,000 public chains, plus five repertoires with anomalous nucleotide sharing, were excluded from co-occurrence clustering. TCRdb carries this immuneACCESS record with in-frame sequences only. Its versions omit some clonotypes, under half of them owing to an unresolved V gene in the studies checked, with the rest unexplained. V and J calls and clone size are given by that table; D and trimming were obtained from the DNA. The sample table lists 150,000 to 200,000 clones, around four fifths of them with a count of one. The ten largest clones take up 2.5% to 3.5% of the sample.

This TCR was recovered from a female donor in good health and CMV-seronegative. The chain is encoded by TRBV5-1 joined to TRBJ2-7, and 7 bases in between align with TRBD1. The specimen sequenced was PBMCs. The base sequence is TGCGCCAGCAGCTCTACCGGGACAGATTCCTACGAGCAGTACTTC. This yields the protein CASSSTGTDSYEQYF.